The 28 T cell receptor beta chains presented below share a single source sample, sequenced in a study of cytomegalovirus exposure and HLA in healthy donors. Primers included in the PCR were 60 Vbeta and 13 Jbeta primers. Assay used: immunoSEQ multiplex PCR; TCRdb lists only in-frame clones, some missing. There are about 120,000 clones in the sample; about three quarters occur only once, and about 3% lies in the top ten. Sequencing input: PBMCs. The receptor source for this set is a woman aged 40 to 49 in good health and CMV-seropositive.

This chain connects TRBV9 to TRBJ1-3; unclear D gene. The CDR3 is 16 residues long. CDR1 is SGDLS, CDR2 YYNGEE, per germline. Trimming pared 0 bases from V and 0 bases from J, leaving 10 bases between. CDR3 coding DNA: TGTGCCAGCAGCGTAGAAGGCGGGAGCTCTGGAAACACCATATATTTT. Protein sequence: CASSVEGGSSGNTIYF.

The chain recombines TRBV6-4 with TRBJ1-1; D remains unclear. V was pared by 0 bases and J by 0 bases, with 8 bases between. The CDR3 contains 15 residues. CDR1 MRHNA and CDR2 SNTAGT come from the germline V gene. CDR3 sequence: CASSDSTSLNTEAFF. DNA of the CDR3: TGTGCCAGCAGTGACTCGACAAGCTTGAACACTGAAGCTTTCTTT.

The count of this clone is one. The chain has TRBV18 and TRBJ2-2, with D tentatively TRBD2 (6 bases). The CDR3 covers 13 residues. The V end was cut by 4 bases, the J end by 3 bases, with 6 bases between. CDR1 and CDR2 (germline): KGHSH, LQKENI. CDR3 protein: CASSRGDTGELFF. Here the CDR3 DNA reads TGTGCCAGCTCACGGGGGGACACCGGGGAGCTGTTTTTT.

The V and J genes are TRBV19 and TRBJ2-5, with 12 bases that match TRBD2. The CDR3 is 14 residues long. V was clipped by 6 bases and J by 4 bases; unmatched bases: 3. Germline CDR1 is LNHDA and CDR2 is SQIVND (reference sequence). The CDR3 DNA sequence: TGTGCCAGTAGCCCACTAGCGGGAGGAGAGACCCAGTACTTC. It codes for CASSPLAGGETQYF.

This CDR3 is CASSKTSGSDEQFF. The DNA of the CDR3 is TGCGCCAGCAGCAAGACTAGCGGGAGCGATGAGCAGTTCTTC. J is TRBJ2-1 and V is TRBV5-1; TRBD2 matches 12 bases. CDR3 size: 14 residues. The germline V gene encodes CDR1 SGHRS and CDR2 YFSETQ. V gave up 4 bases and J gave up 8 bases; unmatched junction bases: 4.

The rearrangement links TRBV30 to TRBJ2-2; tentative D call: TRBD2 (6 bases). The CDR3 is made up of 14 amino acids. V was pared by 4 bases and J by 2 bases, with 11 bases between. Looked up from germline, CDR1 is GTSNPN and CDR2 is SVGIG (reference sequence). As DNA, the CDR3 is TGTGCCTGGAAGGGCGGGATAAACACCGGGGAGCTGTTTTTT. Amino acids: CAWKGGINTGELFF.

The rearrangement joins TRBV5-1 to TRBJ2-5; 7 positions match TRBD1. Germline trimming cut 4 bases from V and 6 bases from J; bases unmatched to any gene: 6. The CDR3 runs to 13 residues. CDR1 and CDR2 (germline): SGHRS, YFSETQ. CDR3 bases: TGCGCCAGCAGCCAGGGACAGAGACAGACCCAGTACTTC. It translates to CASSQGQRQTQYF.

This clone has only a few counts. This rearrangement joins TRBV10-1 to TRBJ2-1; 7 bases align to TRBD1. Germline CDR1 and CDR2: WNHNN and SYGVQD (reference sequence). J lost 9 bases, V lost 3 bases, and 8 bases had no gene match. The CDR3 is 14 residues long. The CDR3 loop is CASSEGTPGGEQFF. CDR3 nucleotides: TGCGCCAGCAGTGAAGGGACACCAGGGGGTGAGCAGTTCTTC.

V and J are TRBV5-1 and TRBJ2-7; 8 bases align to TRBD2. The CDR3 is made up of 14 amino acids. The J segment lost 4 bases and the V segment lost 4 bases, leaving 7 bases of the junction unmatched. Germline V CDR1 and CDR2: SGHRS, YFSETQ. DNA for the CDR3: TGCGCCAGCAGCCCGGGGAGCGGGGGATACGAGCAGTACTTC. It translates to CASSPGSGGYEQYF.

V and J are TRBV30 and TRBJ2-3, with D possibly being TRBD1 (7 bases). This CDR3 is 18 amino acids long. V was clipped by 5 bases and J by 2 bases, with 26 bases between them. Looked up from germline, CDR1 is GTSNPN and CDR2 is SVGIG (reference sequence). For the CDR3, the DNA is TGTGCCTGGGCCGGGACAGTCTACCACGGAGGGTTCACAGATACGCAGTATTTT. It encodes CAWAGTVYHGGFTDTQYF.

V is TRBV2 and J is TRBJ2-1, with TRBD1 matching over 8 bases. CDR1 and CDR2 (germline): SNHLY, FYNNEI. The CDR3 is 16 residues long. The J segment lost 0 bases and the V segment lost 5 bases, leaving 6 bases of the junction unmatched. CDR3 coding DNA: TGTGCCAGCAGTAGGGGACAGGTTCCCTCCTACAATGAGCAGTTCTTC. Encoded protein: CASSRGQVPSYNEQFF.

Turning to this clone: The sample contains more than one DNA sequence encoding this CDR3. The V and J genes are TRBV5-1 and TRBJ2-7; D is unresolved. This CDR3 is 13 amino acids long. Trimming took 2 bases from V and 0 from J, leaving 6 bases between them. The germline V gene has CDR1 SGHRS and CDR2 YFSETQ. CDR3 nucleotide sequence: TGCGCCAGCAGCTTCTCGGGCTCCTACGAGCAGTACTTC. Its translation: CASSFSGSYEQYF.

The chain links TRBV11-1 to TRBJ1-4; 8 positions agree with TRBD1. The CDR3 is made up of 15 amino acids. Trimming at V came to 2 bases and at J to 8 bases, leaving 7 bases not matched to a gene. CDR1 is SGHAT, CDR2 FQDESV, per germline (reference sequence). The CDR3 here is CASSLQGAMGEKLFF. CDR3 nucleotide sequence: TGTGCCAGCAGCTTACAGGGGGCGATGGGCGAAAAACTGTTTTTT.

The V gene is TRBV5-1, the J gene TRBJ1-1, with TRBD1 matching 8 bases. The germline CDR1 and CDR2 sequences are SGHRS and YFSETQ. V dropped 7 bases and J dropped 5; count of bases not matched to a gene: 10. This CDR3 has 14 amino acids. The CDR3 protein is CASGPSQGGTEAFF. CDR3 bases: TGCGCCAGCGGCCCGTCACAGGGGGGGACTGAAGCTTTCTTT.

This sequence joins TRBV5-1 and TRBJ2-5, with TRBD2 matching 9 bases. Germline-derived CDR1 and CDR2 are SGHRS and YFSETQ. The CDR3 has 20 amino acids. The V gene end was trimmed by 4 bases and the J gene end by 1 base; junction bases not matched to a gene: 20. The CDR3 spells CASSAAVWVSGGTPQETQYF. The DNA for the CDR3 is TGCGCCAGCAGCGCCGCTGTATGGGTTAGCGGGGGAACACCCCAAGAGACCCAGTACTTC.

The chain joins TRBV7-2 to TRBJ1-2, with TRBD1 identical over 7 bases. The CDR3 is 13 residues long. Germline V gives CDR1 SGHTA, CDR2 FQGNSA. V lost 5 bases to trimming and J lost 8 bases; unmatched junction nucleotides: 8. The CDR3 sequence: CASSRTGLGGYTF. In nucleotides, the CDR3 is TGTGCCAGCAGCCGGACAGGCCTCGGCGGCTACACCTTC.

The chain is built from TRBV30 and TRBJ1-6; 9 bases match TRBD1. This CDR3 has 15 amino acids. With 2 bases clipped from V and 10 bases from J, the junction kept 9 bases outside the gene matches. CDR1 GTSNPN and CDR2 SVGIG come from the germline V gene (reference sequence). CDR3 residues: CAWSSTGTGKSPLHF. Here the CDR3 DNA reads TGTGCCTGGAGTTCCACCGGGACAGGGAAGTCACCCCTCCACTTT.

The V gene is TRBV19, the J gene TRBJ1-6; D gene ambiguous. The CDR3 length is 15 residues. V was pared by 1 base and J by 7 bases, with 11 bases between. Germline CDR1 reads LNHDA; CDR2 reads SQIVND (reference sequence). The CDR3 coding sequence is TGTGCCAGTAGTATAGTTAAGGAGAAAAATTCACCCCTCCACTTT. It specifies CASSIVKEKNSPLHF.

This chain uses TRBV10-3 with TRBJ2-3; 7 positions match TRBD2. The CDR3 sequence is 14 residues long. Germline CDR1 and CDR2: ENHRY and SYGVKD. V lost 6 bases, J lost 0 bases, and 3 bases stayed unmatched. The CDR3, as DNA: TGTGCCATCAGCGGGCGGGGGAGCACAGATACGCAGTATTTT. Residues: CAISGRGSTDTQYF.

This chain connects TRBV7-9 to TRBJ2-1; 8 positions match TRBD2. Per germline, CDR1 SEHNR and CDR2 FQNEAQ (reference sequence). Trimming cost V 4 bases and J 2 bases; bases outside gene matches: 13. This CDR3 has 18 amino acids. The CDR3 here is CASSSGRQGLVAYNEQFF. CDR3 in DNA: TGTGCCAGCAGCTCCGGCCGGCAGGGACTAGTGGCCTACAATGAGCAGTTCTTC.

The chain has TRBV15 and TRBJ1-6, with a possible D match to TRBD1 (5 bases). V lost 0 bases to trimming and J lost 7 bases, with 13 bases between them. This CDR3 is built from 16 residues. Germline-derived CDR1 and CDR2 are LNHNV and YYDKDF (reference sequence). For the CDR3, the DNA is TGTGCCACCAGCAGAGATCGGGGGATTGAGAATTCACCCCTCCACTTT. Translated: CATSRDRGIENSPLHF.

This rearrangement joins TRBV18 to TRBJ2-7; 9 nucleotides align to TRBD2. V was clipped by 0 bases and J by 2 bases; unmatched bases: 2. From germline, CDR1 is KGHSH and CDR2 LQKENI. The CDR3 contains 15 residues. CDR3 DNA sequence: TGTGCCAGCTCACCACCGGCTAGCGGGGCCTACGAGCAGTACTTC. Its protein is CASSPPASGAYEQYF.

CDR3 region: CASSSVYQETQYF. In nucleotides, the CDR3 is TGTGCCAGCAGCTCGGTGTACCAAGAGACCCAGTACTTC. V is TRBV5-4 and J is TRBJ2-5; D is unresolved. Per the germline V gene, CDR1 is SGHNT and CDR2 is YYREEE (reference sequence). V was shortened by 3 bases and J by 0 bases, with 6 bases between the two germline ends. The CDR3 sequence is 13 residues long.

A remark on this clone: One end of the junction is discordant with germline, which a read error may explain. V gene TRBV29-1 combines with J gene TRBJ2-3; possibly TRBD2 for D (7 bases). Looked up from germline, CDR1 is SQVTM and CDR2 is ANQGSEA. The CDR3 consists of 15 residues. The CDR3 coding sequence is TGCAGCGTAGAAGGGGGGGGTCTTCGCACAGATACGCAGTATTTT. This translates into CSVEGGGLRTDTQYF.

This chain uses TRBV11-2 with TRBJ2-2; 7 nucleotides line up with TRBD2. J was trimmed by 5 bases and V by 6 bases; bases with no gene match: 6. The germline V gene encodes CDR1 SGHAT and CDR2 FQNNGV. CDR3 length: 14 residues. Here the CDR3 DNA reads TGTGCCAGCAGTTCTGGGAGGGAGACCGGGGAGCTGTTTTTT. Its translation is CASSSGRETGELFF. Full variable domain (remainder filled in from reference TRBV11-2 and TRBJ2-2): EAGVAQSPRYKIIEKRQSVAFWCNPISGHATLYWYQQILGQGPKLLIQFQNNGVVDDSQLPKDRFSAERLKGVDSTLKIQPAKLEDSAVYLCASSSGRETGELFFGEGSRLTVL.

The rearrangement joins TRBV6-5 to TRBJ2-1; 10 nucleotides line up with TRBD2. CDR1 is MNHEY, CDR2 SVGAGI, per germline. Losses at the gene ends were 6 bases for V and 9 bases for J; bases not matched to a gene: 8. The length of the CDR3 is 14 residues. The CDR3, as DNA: TGTGCCAGCAGCTCGAGCGGGGGGGAGGTTGAGCAGTTCTTC. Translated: CASSSSGGEVEQFF.

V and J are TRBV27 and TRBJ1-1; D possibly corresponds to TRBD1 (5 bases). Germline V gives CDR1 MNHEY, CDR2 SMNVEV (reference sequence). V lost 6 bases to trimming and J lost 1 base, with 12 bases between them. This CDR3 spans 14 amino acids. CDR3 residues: CASSNYGGNTEAFF. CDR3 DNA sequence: TGTGCCAGCAGCAATTACGGGGGGAACACTGAAGCTTTCTTT.

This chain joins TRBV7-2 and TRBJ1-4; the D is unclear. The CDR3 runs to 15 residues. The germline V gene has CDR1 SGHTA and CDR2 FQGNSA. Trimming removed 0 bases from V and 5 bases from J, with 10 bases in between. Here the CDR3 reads CASSLAGQRNEKLFF. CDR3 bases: TGTGCCAGCAGCTTAGCTGGGCAACGCAATGAAAAACTGTTTTTT.